A single sample is the source of the 3 T cell receptor beta chains below, sequenced in a study of vaccination and CD4 T cells after COVID-19. Cultured CD4+ T-cell DNA underwent Oncomine TCR Beta short-read sequencing. TCRdb re-derived calls from the PCR reads in MiXCR, one entry per CDR3 protein. The sample consists of tens of thousands of distinct CDR3 sequences, around 45% of them appearing once. Indicated treatment: approximately 10-day PBMC culture with coronavirus spike peptide pools or control peptides (ViraFEST assay). No antigens are known for them. This specimen consisted of CD4+ T cells from blood, cultured in vitro, obtained before SARS-CoV-2 vaccination. Source of these receptors: a human donor who received a COVID-19 vaccine.

The V gene is TRBV5-4, the J gene TRBJ1-6, with TRBD1 matching 10 bases. Germline lookup yields CDR1 SGHNT and CDR2 YYREEE (reference sequence). The CDR3 length is 14 residues. V lost 4 bases, J lost 8 bases, and 3 bases stayed unmatched. CDR3 amino acids: CASSLDRGDSPLHF. CDR3 in DNA: TGTGCCAGCAGCCTGGACAGGGGGGATTCACCCCTCCACTTT. Complete variable domain (other parts from reference TRBV5-4 and TRBJ1-6): ETGVTQSPTHLIKTRGQQVTLRCSSQSGHNTVSWYQQALGQGPQFIFQYYREEENGRGNFPPRFSGLQFPNYSSELNVNALELDDSALYLCASSLDRGDSPLHFGNGTRLTVT.

V usage is TRBV19 and J usage is TRBJ1-1; D call uncertain. CDR1 is LNHDA and CDR2 is SQIVND in the germline V gene (reference sequence). The V and J ends lost 1 base and 0 bases respectively, with 6 bases between them. The CDR3 runs 14 residues. The CDR3 DNA follows: TGTGCCAGTAGTATAGGTGAGGTGAACACTGAAGCTTTCTTT. Encoded protein: CASSIGEVNTEAFF.

This rearrangement joins TRBV2 to TRBJ2-7, with 8 bases fitting TRBD2. Trimming removed 8 bases from V and 0 bases from J; junction bases left unmatched: 9. Looked up from germline, CDR1 is SNHLY and CDR2 is FYNNEI. This CDR3 has 15 amino acids. CDR3 DNA sequence: TGTGCCAGCTCATCGAGGGGGACTAGCTCCTACGAGCAGTACTTC. It encodes CASSSRGTSSYEQYF.